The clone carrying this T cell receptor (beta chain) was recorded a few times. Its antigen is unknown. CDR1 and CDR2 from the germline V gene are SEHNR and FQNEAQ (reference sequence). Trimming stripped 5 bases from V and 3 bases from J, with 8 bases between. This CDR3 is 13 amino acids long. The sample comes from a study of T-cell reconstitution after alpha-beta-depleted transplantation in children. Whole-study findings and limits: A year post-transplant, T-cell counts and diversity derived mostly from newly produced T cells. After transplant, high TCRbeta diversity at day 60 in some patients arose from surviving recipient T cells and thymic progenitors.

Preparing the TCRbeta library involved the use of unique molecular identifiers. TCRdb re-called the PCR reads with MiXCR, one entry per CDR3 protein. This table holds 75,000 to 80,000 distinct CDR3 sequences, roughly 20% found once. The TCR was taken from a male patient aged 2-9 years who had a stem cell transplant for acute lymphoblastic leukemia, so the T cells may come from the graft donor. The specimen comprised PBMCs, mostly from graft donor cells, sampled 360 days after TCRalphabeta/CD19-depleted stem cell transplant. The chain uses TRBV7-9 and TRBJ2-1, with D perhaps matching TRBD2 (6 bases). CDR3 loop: CASSPGVYNEQFF. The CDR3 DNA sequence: TGTGCCAGCAGCCCGGGAGTCTACAATGAGCAGTTCTTC.